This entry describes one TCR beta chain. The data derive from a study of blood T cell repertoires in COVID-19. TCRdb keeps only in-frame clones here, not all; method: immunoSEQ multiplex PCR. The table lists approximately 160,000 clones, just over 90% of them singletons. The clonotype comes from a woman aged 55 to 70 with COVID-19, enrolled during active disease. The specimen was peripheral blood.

The CDR3 DNA reads TGCGCCAGCAGCCCCATGGGGACATCCGATGGCGGGGAGCTGTTTTTT. Residues: CASSPMGTSDGGELFF. The chain employs TRBV4-3 and TRBJ2-2; D perhaps matches TRBD1 (6 bases). Looked up from germline, CDR1 is LGHNA and CDR2 is YSLEER. This CDR3 is 16 amino acids long. The V end lost 4 bases, the J end lost 7 bases, and 19 bases lay between the germline ends.